Listed below are T cell receptor beta chains from one sample, sequenced in a study of shared clonotypes between healthy human individuals. Assay used: immunoSEQ multiplex PCR; TCRdb lists only in-frame clones, some missing. The data hold 2 million to 2.5 million clones, with 95% observed a single time. Sample: naive CD4+ T cells sorted from blood. The source is a man aged 18-30 years in good health. CDR3s include the opening cysteine and the closing phenylalanine or tryptophan. Each record gives: CDR3 length, V gene, clone size, J gene, D gene, CDR3 protein, CDR3 DNA. D genes are given only for firm matches. The size entry is marked missing in some rows and otherwise reads once, few, many or a size class.

>14|TRBV14|.|TRBJ1-2|.
CASSQVGASYGYTF
TGTGCCAGCAGCCAGGTGGGGGCCAGTTATGGCTACACCTTC
>15|TRBV7-9|.|TRBJ2-2|.
CASSLPDRDTGELFF
TGTGCCAGCAGCTTGCCCGATCGGGACACCGGGGAGCTGTTTTTT
>10|TRBV29-1|.|TRBJ1-2|.
CSVEGDGYTF
TGCAGCGTTGAAGGGGACGGCTACACCTTC
>12|TRBV6-5|.|TRBJ1-2|.
CASRAGGDGYTF
TGTGCCAGCAGGGCGGGAGGGGATGGCTACACCTTC
>15|TRBV5-1|.|TRBJ1-6|.
CASSLAGDRGSPLHF
TGCGCCAGCAGCTTGGCCGGGGACCGGGGCTCACCCCTCCACTTT
>13|TRBV5-5|.|TRBJ1-2|.
CASSPGRIYGYTF
TGTGCCAGCAGCCCGGGACGGATTTATGGCTACACCTTC
>14|TRBV30|.|TRBJ2-7|TRBD1
CAWNPGQEHYEQYF
TGTGCCTGGAATCCGGGACAGGAACACTACGAGCAGTACTTC
>13|TRBV27|once|TRBJ1-5|.
CASSSRQSQPQHF
TGTGCCAGCAGTTCCCGACAGAGTCAGCCCCAGCATTTT
>15|TRBV9|.|TRBJ2-1|TRBD2
CASSPQTSGYNEQFF
TGTGCCAGCAGCCCACAGACTAGCGGATACAATGAGCAGTTCTTC
>14|TRBV7-9|.|TRBJ2-7|.
CASSPAGIPYEQYF
TGTGCCAGCAGCCCGGCGGGGATTCCCTACGAGCAGTACTTC
>14|TRBV5-5|.|TRBJ1-5|.
CASSFGTANQPQHF
TGTGCCAGCAGCTTCGGGACCGCAAATCAGCCCCAGCATTTT
>15|TRBV5-1|.|TRBJ1-1|.
CASSRAQGVNTEAFF
TGCGCCAGCAGCCGAGCGCAGGGCGTGAACACTGAAGCTTTCTTT
>14|TRBV18|.|TRBJ2-7|TRBD2
CASRTSGSSYEQYF
TGTGCCAGCCGGACTAGCGGGAGTTCCTACGAGCAGTACTTC
>14|TRBV11-3|.|TRBJ2-1|.
CASSLAGDYNEQFF
TGTGCCAGCAGCTTAGCGGGGGATTACAATGAGCAGTTCTTC
>13|TRBV30|.|TRBJ1-5|.
CAWSFGGDQPQHF
TGTGCCTGGAGTTTCGGGGGGGATCAGCCCCAGCATTTT
>15|TRBV18|.|TRBJ1-2|.
CASSWTTLEDYGYTF
TGTGCCAGCTCCTGGACGACCCTCGAGGACTATGGCTACACCTTC